The T cell receptor beta chain described here comes from a study of blood T cell repertoires in COVID-19. Study details: Samples taken during acute and convalescent COVID-19 were collected in the United States, Italy and Spain. T cells, B-cell-depleted T cells, or PBMCs provided the cDNA or gDNA that served as material.

After removal of 7 bases from V and 1 base from J, the junction contained 2 bases not matched to a gene. The CDR3 length is 13 residues. Germline V gene data show CDR1 as LNHDA and CDR2 as SQIVND (reference sequence). Under the authors' procedure: Amplified reference gene primers provided the basis for estimating nucleated cell counts. Only in-frame clones appear in the TCRdb table, and some are missing; sequencing was by immunoSEQ multiplex PCR. Clone size and the V and J calls come from that table; the DNA yielded D and trimming. The repertoire holds some 360,000 clones, with around 87% as singletons. A Seattle source enrolled patients during active infection and followed them longitudinally.

This TCR was recovered from a woman in her fifties or sixties with COVID-19, enrolled during active disease. Sequenced sample: peripheral blood. The genes are TRBV19 and TRBJ1-1; 8 nucleotides align to TRBD1. The CDR3 spells CASNDRGNTEAFF. CDR3 bases: TGTGCCAGTAACGACAGGGGGAACACTGAAGCTTTCTTT.